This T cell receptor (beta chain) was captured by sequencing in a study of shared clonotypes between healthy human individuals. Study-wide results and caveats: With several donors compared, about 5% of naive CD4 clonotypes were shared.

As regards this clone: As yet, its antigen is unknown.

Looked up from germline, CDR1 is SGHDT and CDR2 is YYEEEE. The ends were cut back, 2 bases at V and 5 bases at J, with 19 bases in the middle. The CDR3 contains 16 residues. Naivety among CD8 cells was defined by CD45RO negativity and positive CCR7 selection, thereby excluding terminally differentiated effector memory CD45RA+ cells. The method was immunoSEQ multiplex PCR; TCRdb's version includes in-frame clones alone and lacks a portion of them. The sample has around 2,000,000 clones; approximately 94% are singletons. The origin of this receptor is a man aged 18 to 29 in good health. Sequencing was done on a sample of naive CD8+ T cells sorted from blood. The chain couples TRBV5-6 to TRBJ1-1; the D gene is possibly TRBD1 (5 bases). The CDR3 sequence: CASSLIGEGITTEAFF. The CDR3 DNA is TGTGCCAGCAGCTTAATAGGGGAAGGTATAACAACTGAAGCTTTCTTT.